This TCR beta chain was captured in a study of shared clonotypes between healthy human individuals. After removal of 0 bases from V and 5 bases from J, the junction contained 19 bases not matched to a gene. Germline CDR1 is GTSNPN and CDR2 is SVGIG (reference sequence). This CDR3 spans 19 amino acids. Terminally differentiated effector memory CD45RA+ cells were excluded by CCR7 positive selection of CD45RO-negative cells. With regard to this clone: Its antigen is not identified.

Study-level findings and limits: Clonotype sharing among donors was thought likely to change with sequencing depth. Unshared clonotypes carried lower generation probabilities than those common to all four donors. Few donors limited the genetic and exposure-history diversity represented. For naive CD4 cells, roughly 4.6% of clonotypes were shared across a few donors.

Sequencing used immunoSEQ multiplex PCR; TCRdb keeps in-frame clones, though not all of them. The sample lists 1.5 million to 2.5 million clones; about 95% were seen once. The gene calls are TRBV30 and TRBJ1-5, with 7 positions matching TRBD1. The sample taken for sequencing was naive CD8+ T cells sorted from blood. This clonotype was obtained from a man between 18 and 29 years old in good health. The CDR3 sequence: CAWSVQIRAGTAFDQPQHF. For the CDR3, the DNA is TGTGCCTGGAGTGTCCAAATTAGGGCCGGGACAGCCTTCGATCAGCCCCAGCATTTT.